A selection of T cell receptor beta chains follows, all from one sample in a study of cytomegalovirus exposure and HLA in healthy donors. Clones were sequenced by immunoSEQ multiplex PCR, and TCRdb holds only the in-frame ones, with some missing. Here the sample spans more than 95,000 clones, 76% being singletons. Source material: PBMCs. The receptors were gathered from a woman in her late teens or twenties in good health and CMV-seropositive. Both conserved end residues are part of each CDR3. The D gene is left open where the match is weak. Only some rows state a clone size, as once, few, many or a class for expanded clones.

j_call: TRBJ1-1
clone_size: NA
d_call: TRBD1
v_call: TRBV5-1
cdr3_length: 15
cdr3_aa: CASSLEDRGLTEAFF
cdr3_nt: TGCGCCAGCAGCTTGGAGGACAGGGGGCTCACTGAAGCTTTCTTT

j_call: TRBJ1-5
clone_size: few
d_call: TRBD1
v_call: TRBV7-8
cdr3_length: 16
cdr3_aa: CASSWAGTGRGQPQHF
cdr3_nt: TGTGCCAGCAGCTGGGCCGGGACAGGGAGGGGTCAGCCCCAGCATTTT

j_call: TRBJ1-5
clone_size: NA
d_call: NA
v_call: TRBV6-1
cdr3_length: 14
cdr3_aa: CASSVSGINQPQHF
cdr3_nt: TGTGCCAGCAGTGTGTCGGGGATCAATCAGCCCCAGCATTTT

j_call: TRBJ1-1
clone_size: NA
d_call: NA
v_call: TRBV7-2
cdr3_length: 14
cdr3_aa: CASSLGTRNTEAFF
cdr3_nt: TGTGCCAGCAGCTTAGGTACGAGGAACACTGAAGCTTTCTTT

j_call: TRBJ2-1
clone_size: NA
d_call: NA
v_call: TRBV21-1
cdr3_length: 18
cdr3_aa: CASSKVGEDASSYNEQFF
cdr3_nt: TGTGCCAGCAGCAAAGTAGGGGAAGACGCCAGCTCCTACAATGAGCAGTTCTTC

j_call: TRBJ1-1
clone_size: NA
d_call: TRBD1
v_call: TRBV28
cdr3_length: 14
cdr3_aa: CASSPDRLVTEAFF
cdr3_nt: TGTGCCAGCAGCCCGGACAGGCTTGTCACTGAAGCTTTCTTT

j_call: TRBJ2-1
clone_size: NA
d_call: NA
v_call: TRBV7-3
cdr3_length: 13
cdr3_aa: CASSWGRAAEQFF
cdr3_nt: TGTGCCAGCAGCTGGGGCAGGGCTGCTGAGCAGTTCTTC

j_call: TRBJ2-5
clone_size: once
d_call: NA
v_call: TRBV13
cdr3_length: 14
cdr3_aa: CASSLGRGEETQYF
cdr3_nt: TGTGCCAGCAGCTTAGGTAGGGGCGAAGAGACCCAGTACTTC

j_call: TRBJ1-5
clone_size: few
d_call: NA
v_call: TRBV30
cdr3_length: 13
cdr3_aa: CAWSRQLDQPQHF
cdr3_nt: TGTGCCTGGAGTCGACAGCTGGATCAGCCCCAGCATTTT

j_call: TRBJ1-1
clone_size: NA
d_call: NA
v_call: TRBV10-3
cdr3_length: 12
cdr3_aa: CAISEPGLEAFF
cdr3_nt: TGTGCCATCAGTGAGCCGGGACTGGAAGCTTTCTTT

j_call: TRBJ2-1
clone_size: NA
d_call: TRBD2
v_call: TRBV7-3
cdr3_length: 16
cdr3_aa: CASSLTGASGSGEQFF
cdr3_nt: TGTGCCAGCAGCTTAACGGGAGCTAGCGGGAGTGGAGAGCAGTTCTTC

j_call: TRBJ1-5
clone_size: few
d_call: NA
v_call: TRBV30
cdr3_length: 13
cdr3_aa: CAWSVGGNQPQHF
cdr3_nt: TGTGCCTGGAGTGTCGGCGGGAATCAGCCCCAGCATTTT

j_call: TRBJ1-4
clone_size: NA
d_call: NA
v_call: TRBV28
cdr3_length: 13
cdr3_aa: CASSGAANEKLFF
cdr3_nt: TGTGCCAGCAGTGGGGCTGCAAATGAAAAACTGTTTTTT

j_call: TRBJ2-7
clone_size: NA
d_call: NA
v_call: TRBV4-1
cdr3_length: 14
cdr3_aa: CASSQLISYYEQYF
cdr3_nt: TGCGCCAGCAGCCAACTGATCTCCTACTACGAGCAGTACTTC

j_call: TRBJ2-2
clone_size: NA
d_call: NA
v_call: TRBV27
cdr3_length: 13
cdr3_aa: CASSPQGYGELFF
cdr3_nt: TGTGCCAGCAGTCCCCAGGGATACGGGGAGCTGTTTTTT

j_call: TRBJ2-5
clone_size: once
d_call: TRBD1
v_call: TRBV28
cdr3_length: 16
cdr3_aa: CASSSHPGQAQETQYF
cdr3_nt: TGTGCCAGCAGTTCCCACCCGGGACAGGCACAAGAGACCCAGTACTTC

j_call: TRBJ2-1
clone_size: NA
d_call: NA
v_call: TRBV9
cdr3_length: 13
cdr3_aa: CASSVILTGEQFF
cdr3_nt: TGTGCCAGCAGCGTAATTCTAACAGGCGAGCAGTTCTTC

j_call: TRBJ1-5
clone_size: NA
d_call: NA
v_call: TRBV27
cdr3_length: 16
cdr3_aa: CASSPKGDSSNQPQHF
cdr3_nt: TGTGCCAGCAGTCCAAAAGGCGACAGTAGCAATCAGCCCCAGCATTTT

j_call: TRBJ2-1
clone_size: NA
d_call: TRBD1
v_call: TRBV4-2
cdr3_length: 17
cdr3_aa: CASSQDFTGGSYNEQFF
cdr3_nt: TGTGCCAGCAGCCAAGATTTTACAGGGGGCTCCTACAATGAGCAGTTCTTC

j_call: TRBJ2-1
clone_size: NA
d_call: TRBD2
v_call: TRBV9
cdr3_length: 15
cdr3_aa: CASSLLAGAYNEQFF
cdr3_nt: TGTGCCAGCAGCCTACTAGCGGGAGCGTACAATGAGCAGTTCTTC

j_call: TRBJ1-6
clone_size: NA
d_call: TRBD1
v_call: TRBV15
cdr3_length: 17
cdr3_aa: CATSRGGQGARNSPLHF
cdr3_nt: TGTGCCACCAGCAGAGGGGGACAGGGGGCCCGTAATTCACCCCTCCACTTT

j_call: TRBJ1-2
clone_size: few
d_call: NA
v_call: TRBV29-1
cdr3_length: 13
cdr3_aa: CSVVETANYGYTF
cdr3_nt: TGCAGCGTTGTTGAGACAGCTAACTATGGCTACACCTTC

j_call: TRBJ2-2
clone_size: NA
d_call: TRBD1
v_call: TRBV5-1
cdr3_length: 17
cdr3_aa: CASSTQAGTGNTGELFF
cdr3_nt: TGCGCCAGCAGCACACAGGCCGGGACAGGTAACACCGGGGAGCTGTTTTTT

j_call: TRBJ1-5
clone_size: few
d_call: NA
v_call: TRBV19
cdr3_length: 16
cdr3_aa: CASRLGGVISNQPQHF
cdr3_nt: TGTGCCAGTAGGTTGGGAGGGGTCATTAGCAATCAGCCCCAGCATTTT

j_call: TRBJ2-1
clone_size: once
d_call: NA
v_call: TRBV27
cdr3_length: 15
cdr3_aa: CASSPRGAGVSEQFF
cdr3_nt: TGTGCCAGCAGTCCCCGGGGGGCGGGAGTGAGTGAGCAGTTCTTC

j_call: TRBJ2-3
clone_size: NA
d_call: TRBD1
v_call: TRBV7-9
cdr3_length: 15
cdr3_aa: CASSRLGTGTDTQYF
cdr3_nt: TGTGCCAGCAGCCGTTTAGGGACAGGGACCGATACGCAGTATTTT

j_call: TRBJ2-1
clone_size: NA
d_call: NA
v_call: TRBV28
cdr3_length: 14
cdr3_aa: CASKGGGRPNEQFF
cdr3_nt: TGTGCCAGCAAGGGGGGAGGGCGCCCGAATGAGCAGTTCTTC

j_call: TRBJ2-1
clone_size: NA
d_call: TRBD2
v_call: TRBV2
cdr3_length: 10
cdr3_aa: CASRGLDEFF
cdr3_nt: TGTGCCAGCAGGGGACTAGACGAGTTCTTC

j_call: TRBJ2-1
clone_size: once
d_call: TRBD1
v_call: TRBV29-1
cdr3_length: 13
cdr3_aa: CSERQGAYNEQFF
cdr3_nt: TGCAGCGAGCGACAGGGGGCGTACAATGAGCAGTTCTTC

j_call: TRBJ1-2
clone_size: once
d_call: TRBD1
v_call: TRBV6-1
cdr3_length: 13
cdr3_aa: CASSDTGGYGYTF
cdr3_nt: TGTGCCAGCAGCGATACAGGGGGTTATGGCTACACCTTC

j_call: TRBJ2-7
clone_size: few
d_call: TRBD1
v_call: TRBV6-5
cdr3_length: 14
cdr3_aa: CASSKPGQSYEQYF
cdr3_nt: TGTGCCAGCAGTAAACCGGGACAGAGCTACGAGCAGTACTTC

j_call: TRBJ2-7
clone_size: NA
d_call: TRBD2
v_call: TRBV6-1
cdr3_length: 15
cdr3_aa: CASSESLAVAYEQYF
cdr3_nt: TGTGCCAGCAGTGAAAGCCTAGCGGTAGCCTACGAGCAGTACTTC

j_call: TRBJ1-4
clone_size: NA
d_call: NA
v_call: TRBV20-1
cdr3_length: 11
cdr3_aa: CRGGADEKLFF
cdr3_nt: TGCAGGGGGGGGGCCGATGAAAAACTGTTTTTT

j_call: TRBJ1-1
clone_size: few
d_call: NA
v_call: TRBV30
cdr3_length: 14
cdr3_aa: CAWSVVSMNTEAFF
cdr3_nt: TGTGCCTGGAGTGTGGTCAGTATGAACACTGAAGCTTTCTTT

j_call: TRBJ1-5
clone_size: NA
d_call: NA
v_call: TRBV19
cdr3_length: 17
cdr3_aa: CASSIDRERASNQPQHF
cdr3_nt: TGTGCCAGTAGTATAGATCGGGAACGGGCTAGCAATCAGCCCCAGCATTTT

j_call: TRBJ1-2
clone_size: NA
d_call: NA
v_call: TRBV7-2
cdr3_length: 13
cdr3_aa: CASSLFTREGYTF
cdr3_nt: TGTGCCAGCAGCTTATTTACCCGGGAGGGCTACACCTTC

j_call: TRBJ1-4
clone_size: NA
d_call: TRBD1
v_call: TRBV6-1
cdr3_length: 14
cdr3_aa: CASGKEGAVEKLFF
cdr3_nt: TGTGCCAGCGGGAAAGAGGGGGCGGTGGAAAAACTGTTTTTT

j_call: TRBJ2-7
clone_size: NA
d_call: TRBD2
v_call: TRBV11-2
cdr3_length: 16
cdr3_aa: CASSLVLAGNPYEQYF
cdr3_nt: TGTGCCAGCAGCTTAGTCCTAGCGGGAAACCCCTACGAGCAGTACTTC

j_call: TRBJ2-3
clone_size: NA
d_call: TRBD2
v_call: TRBV13
cdr3_length: 15
cdr3_aa: CASSLDTGLAGVRYF
cdr3_nt: TGTGCCAGCAGCTTAGACACGGGACTAGCGGGAGTGAGGTATTTT

j_call: TRBJ2-7
clone_size: NA
d_call: NA
v_call: TRBV18
cdr3_length: 14
cdr3_aa: CASSPEGRSREQYF
cdr3_nt: TGTGCCAGCTCACCGGAGGGCCGTTCCCGGGAGCAGTACTTC

j_call: TRBJ1-1
clone_size: NA
d_call: TRBD1
v_call: TRBV18
cdr3_length: 15
cdr3_aa: CASSPTGQGGTEAFF
cdr3_nt: TGTGCCAGCTCACCAACCGGCCAGGGGGGCACTGAAGCTTTCTTT

j_call: TRBJ2-1
clone_size: few
d_call: TRBD2
v_call: TRBV14
cdr3_length: 16
cdr3_aa: CASSPGTVAGDGEQFF
cdr3_nt: TGTGCCAGCAGCCCCGGGACGGTAGCGGGAGACGGTGAGCAGTTCTTC

j_call: TRBJ1-1
clone_size: NA
d_call: NA
v_call: TRBV6-5
cdr3_length: 13
cdr3_aa: CASRNLGSIEAFF
cdr3_nt: TGTGCCAGCAGGAACTTAGGGAGTATTGAAGCTTTCTTT

j_call: TRBJ2-3
clone_size: NA
d_call: NA
v_call: TRBV27
cdr3_length: 14
cdr3_aa: CASSFARGTDTQYF
cdr3_nt: TGTGCCAGCAGTTTCGCCAGGGGCACAGATACGCAGTATTTT

j_call: TRBJ2-3
clone_size: NA
d_call: NA
v_call: TRBV29-1
cdr3_length: 13
cdr3_aa: CSVDGLRTDTQYF
cdr3_nt: TGCAGCGTTGATGGGCTTCGCACAGATACGCAGTATTTT

j_call: TRBJ2-1
clone_size: NA
d_call: NA
v_call: TRBV13
cdr3_length: 15
cdr3_aa: CASSSLLDPGNEQFF
cdr3_nt: TGTGCCAGCAGCTCCCTTCTAGACCCTGGGAATGAGCAGTTCTTC

j_call: TRBJ2-7
clone_size: NA
d_call: NA
v_call: TRBV30
cdr3_length: 14
cdr3_aa: CAWTEGSVSYEQYF
cdr3_nt: TGTGCCTGGACCGAGGGTAGCGTCTCCTACGAGCAGTACTTC

j_call: TRBJ2-7
clone_size: once
d_call: NA
v_call: TRBV30
cdr3_length: 14
cdr3_aa: CAWSVQLYSYEQYF
cdr3_nt: TGTGCCTGGAGTGTACAGCTTTACTCCTACGAGCAGTACTTC

j_call: TRBJ2-7
clone_size: NA
d_call: NA
v_call: TRBV28
cdr3_length: 14
cdr3_aa: CASQPGGAPYEQYF
cdr3_nt: TGTGCCTCACAACCGGGTGGCGCCCCCTACGAGCAGTACTTC

j_call: TRBJ2-5
clone_size: NA
d_call: TRBD2
v_call: TRBV28
cdr3_length: 13
cdr3_aa: CASSFRGGETQYF
cdr3_nt: TGTGCCAGCAGTTTCCGGGGGGGTGAGACCCAGTACTTC

j_call: TRBJ2-2
clone_size: NA
d_call: TRBD2
v_call: TRBV28
cdr3_length: 16
cdr3_aa: CASRPLAGENTGELFF
cdr3_nt: TGTGCCAGCAGGCCTCTAGCGGGAGAAAACACCGGGGAGCTGTTTTTT

j_call: TRBJ2-5
clone_size: NA
d_call: TRBD2
v_call: TRBV7-8
cdr3_length: 15
cdr3_aa: CASSLTSGSGETQYF
cdr3_nt: TGTGCCAGCAGCCTCACTAGCGGGAGCGGTGAGACCCAGTACTTC

j_call: TRBJ1-4
clone_size: NA
d_call: NA
v_call: TRBV7-8
cdr3_length: 14
cdr3_aa: CASSLFPGAEKLFF
cdr3_nt: TGTGCCAGCAGCCTATTCCCGGGAGCAGAAAAACTGTTTTTT

j_call: TRBJ2-7
clone_size: NA
d_call: TRBD2
v_call: TRBV15
cdr3_length: 14
cdr3_aa: CATSIEAGAYEQYF
cdr3_nt: TGTGCCACCAGCATAGAAGCGGGAGCCTACGAGCAGTACTTC

j_call: TRBJ1-1
clone_size: NA
d_call: NA
v_call: TRBV2
cdr3_length: 13
cdr3_aa: CASSEFRATEAFF
cdr3_nt: TGTGCCAGCAGTGAATTCAGGGCCACTGAAGCTTTCTTT

j_call: TRBJ2-2
clone_size: NA
d_call: NA
v_call: TRBV30
cdr3_length: 12
cdr3_aa: CAWTVNTGELFF
cdr3_nt: TGTGCCTGGACAGTTAACACCGGGGAGCTGTTTTTT

j_call: TRBJ2-1
clone_size: NA
d_call: NA
v_call: TRBV28
cdr3_length: 16
cdr3_aa: CASSFLLGSSYNEQFF
cdr3_nt: TGTGCCAGCAGTTTTCTCCTGGGCTCCTCCTACAATGAGCAGTTCTTC

j_call: TRBJ1-5
clone_size: NA
d_call: NA
v_call: TRBV10-3
cdr3_length: 14
cdr3_aa: CAISSDSRNQPQHF
cdr3_nt: TGTGCCATCAGTTCGGACAGCCGGAATCAGCCCCAGCATTTT

j_call: TRBJ1-4
clone_size: NA
d_call: TRBD1
v_call: TRBV6-5
cdr3_length: 14
cdr3_aa: CASSRDSFVEKLFF
cdr3_nt: TGTGCCAGCAGCAGGGACAGCTTTGTTGAAAAACTGTTTTTT

j_call: TRBJ2-1
clone_size: NA
d_call: TRBD2
v_call: TRBV19
cdr3_length: 15
cdr3_aa: CASSITGTSRDEQFF
cdr3_nt: TGTGCCAGTAGTATTACCGGGACTAGCAGGGATGAGCAGTTCTTC